The text below deals with one T cell receptor beta chain. No antigen is known for it. Time point reported: pre-treatment baseline. Samples come from before therapy and from week 3 after the first blockade cycle. The sample belongs to a study of blood T cell dynamics during melanoma immunotherapy. The overall study: First-line therapy was either pembrolizumab or nivolumab with ipilimumab for metastatic melanoma.

TCRdb keeps only in-frame clones here, not all; method: immunoSEQ multiplex PCR. This sample carries 9,500 to 11,000 clones, 75% to 90% of them seen once, and the ten largest clones take just under 7.5%. Findings and caveats of the study: At W3, later disease-control patients showed bifurcated PBMC repertoire changes, unlike progressors.

The source was blood, collected from a patient treated with checkpoint blockade. The sequence came from a human donor with melanoma.

The CDR3 DNA reads TGTGCCAGCAGTGCCGAAGGGAGCTCCTACGAGCAGTACTTC. Translating it yields CASSAEGSSYEQYF. The V gene is TRBV2, the J gene TRBJ2-7; D possibly corresponds to TRBD2 (5 bases). V was trimmed by 4 bases and J by 0 bases, leaving 10 bases between them. The CDR3 has 14 amino acids. From germline, CDR1 is SNHLY and CDR2 FYNNEI.